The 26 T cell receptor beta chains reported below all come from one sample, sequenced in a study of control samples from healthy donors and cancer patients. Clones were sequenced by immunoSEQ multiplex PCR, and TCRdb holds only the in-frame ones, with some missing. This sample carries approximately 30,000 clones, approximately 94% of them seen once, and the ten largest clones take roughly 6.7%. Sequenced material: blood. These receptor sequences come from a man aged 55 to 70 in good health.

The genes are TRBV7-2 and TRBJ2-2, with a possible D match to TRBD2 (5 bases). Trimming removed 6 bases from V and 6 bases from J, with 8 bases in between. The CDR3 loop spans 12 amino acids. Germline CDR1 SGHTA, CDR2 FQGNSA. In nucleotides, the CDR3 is TGTGCCAGCAGGGGAGAGGCCGGGGAGCTGTTTTTT. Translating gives CASRGEAGELFF.

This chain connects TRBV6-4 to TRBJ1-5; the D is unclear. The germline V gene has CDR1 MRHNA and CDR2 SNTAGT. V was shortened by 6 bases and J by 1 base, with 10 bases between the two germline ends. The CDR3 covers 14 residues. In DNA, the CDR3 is TGTGCCAGCAGGGAGAGGTGGAGCAATCAGCCCCAGCATTTT. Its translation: CASRERWSNQPQHF.

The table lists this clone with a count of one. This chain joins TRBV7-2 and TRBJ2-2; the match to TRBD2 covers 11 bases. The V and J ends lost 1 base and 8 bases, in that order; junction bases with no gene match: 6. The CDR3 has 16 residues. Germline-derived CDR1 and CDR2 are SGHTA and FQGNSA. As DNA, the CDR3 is TGTGCCAGCAGCTTAGTGGTAGCGGGGGGGCATGGGGAGCTGTTTTTT. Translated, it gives CASSLVVAGGHGELFF.

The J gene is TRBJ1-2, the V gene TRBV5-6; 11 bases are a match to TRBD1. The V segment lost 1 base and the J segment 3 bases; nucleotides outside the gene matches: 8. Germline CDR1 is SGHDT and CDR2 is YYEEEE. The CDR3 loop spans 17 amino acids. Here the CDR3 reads CASSLSGQGANYYGYTF. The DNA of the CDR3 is TGTGCCAGCAGCTTGTCCGGACAGGGGGCAAATTACTATGGCTACACCTTC.

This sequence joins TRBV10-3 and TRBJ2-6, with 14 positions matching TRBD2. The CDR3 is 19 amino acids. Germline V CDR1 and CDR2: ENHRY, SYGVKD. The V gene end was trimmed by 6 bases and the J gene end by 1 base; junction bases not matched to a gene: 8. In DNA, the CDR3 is TGTGCCATCAGGGGGGGACTAGCGGGGGACGGATCTGGGGCCAACGTCCTGACTTTC. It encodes CAIRGGLAGDGSGANVLTF.

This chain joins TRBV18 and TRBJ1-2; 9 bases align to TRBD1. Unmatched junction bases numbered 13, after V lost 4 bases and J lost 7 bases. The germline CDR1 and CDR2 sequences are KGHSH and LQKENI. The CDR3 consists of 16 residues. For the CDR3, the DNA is TGTGCCAGCTCACGGACACCGGGACAGGGATGGAGTGGCTACACCTTC. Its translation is CASSRTPGQGWSGYTF.

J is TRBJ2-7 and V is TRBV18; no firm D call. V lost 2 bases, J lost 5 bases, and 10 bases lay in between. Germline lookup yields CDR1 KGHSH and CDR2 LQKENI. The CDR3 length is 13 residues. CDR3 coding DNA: TGTGCCAGCTCACCAACGGTGCCCAACGAGCAGTACTTC. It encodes CASSPTVPNEQYF.

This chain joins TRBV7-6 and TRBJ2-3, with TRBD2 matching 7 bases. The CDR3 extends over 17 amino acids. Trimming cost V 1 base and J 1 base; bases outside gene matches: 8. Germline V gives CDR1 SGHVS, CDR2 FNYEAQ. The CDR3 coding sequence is TGTGCCAGCAGCTTAGAGAGCGGGGCCTCACGCACAGATACGCAGTATTTT. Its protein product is CASSLESGASRTDTQYF.

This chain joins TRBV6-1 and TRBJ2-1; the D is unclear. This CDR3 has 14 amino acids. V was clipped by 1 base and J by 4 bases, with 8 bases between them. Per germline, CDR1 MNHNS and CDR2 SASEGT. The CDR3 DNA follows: TGTGCCAGCAGTGAAGGGGCGGTTTACAATGAGCAGTTCTTC. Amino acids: CASSEGAVYNEQFF.

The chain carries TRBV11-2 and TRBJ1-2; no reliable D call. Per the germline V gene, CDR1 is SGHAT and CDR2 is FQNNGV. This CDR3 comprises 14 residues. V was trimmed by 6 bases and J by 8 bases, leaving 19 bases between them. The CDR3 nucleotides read TGTGCCAGCAGTTCCACTCGGGTTGGGGTAGGCTACACCTTC. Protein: CASSSTRVGVGYTF.

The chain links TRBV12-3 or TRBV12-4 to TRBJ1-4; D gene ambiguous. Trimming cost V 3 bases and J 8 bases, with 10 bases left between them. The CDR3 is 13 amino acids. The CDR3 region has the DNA TGTGCCAGCAGTTTTCTCCCCGGGGAAAAACTGTTTTTT. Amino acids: CASSFLPGEKLFF.

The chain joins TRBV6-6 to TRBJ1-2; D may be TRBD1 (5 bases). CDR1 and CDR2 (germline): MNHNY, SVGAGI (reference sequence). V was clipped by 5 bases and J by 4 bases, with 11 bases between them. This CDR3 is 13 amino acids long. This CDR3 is CASSPRQFYGYTF. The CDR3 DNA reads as TGTGCCAGCAGTCCCCGACAGTTCTATGGCTACACCTTC.

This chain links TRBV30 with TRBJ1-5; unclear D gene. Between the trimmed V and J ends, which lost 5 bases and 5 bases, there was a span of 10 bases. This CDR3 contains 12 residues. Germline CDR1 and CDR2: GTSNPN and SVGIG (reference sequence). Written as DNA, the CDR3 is TGTGCCTGGGACCAGCCCGATCAGCCCCAGCATTTT. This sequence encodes CAWDQPDQPQHF.

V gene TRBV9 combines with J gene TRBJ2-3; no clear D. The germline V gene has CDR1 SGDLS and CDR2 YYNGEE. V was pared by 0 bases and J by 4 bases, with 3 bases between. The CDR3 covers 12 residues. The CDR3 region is CASSVDSDTQYF. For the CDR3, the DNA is TGTGCCAGCAGCGTAGACTCAGATACGCAGTATTTT.

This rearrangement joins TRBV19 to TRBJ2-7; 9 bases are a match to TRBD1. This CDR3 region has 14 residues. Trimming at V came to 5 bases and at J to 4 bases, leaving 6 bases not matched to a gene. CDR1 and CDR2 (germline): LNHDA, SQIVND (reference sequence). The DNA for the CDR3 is TGTGCCAGTAGTCCGGGACAGGGTGATTACGAGCAGTACTTC. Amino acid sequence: CASSPGQGDYEQYF.

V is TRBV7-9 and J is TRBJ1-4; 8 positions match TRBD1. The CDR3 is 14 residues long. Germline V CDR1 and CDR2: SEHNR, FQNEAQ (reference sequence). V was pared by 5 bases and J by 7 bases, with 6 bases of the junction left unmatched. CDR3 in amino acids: CASSPGQGGEKLFF. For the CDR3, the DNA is TGTGCCAGCAGCCCCGGACAGGGTGGTGAAAAACTGTTTTTT.

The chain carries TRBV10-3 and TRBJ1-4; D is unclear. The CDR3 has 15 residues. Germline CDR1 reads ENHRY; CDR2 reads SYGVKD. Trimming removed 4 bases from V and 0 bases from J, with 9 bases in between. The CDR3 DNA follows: TGTGCCATCAGTGGGACCTTAGCAACTAATGAAAAACTGTTTTTT. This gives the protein CAISGTLATNEKLFF.

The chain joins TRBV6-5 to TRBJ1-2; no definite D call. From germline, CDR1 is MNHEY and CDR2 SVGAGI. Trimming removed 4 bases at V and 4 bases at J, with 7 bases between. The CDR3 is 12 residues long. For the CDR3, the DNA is TGTGCCAGCAGTTTAGATGGCTATGGCTACACCTTC. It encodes CASSLDGYGYTF.

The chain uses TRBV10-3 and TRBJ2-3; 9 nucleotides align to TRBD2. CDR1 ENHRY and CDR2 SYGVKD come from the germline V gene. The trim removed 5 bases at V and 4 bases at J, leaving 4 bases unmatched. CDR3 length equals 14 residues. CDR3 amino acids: CAISLGLAPDTQYF. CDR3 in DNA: TGTGCCATCAGTCTGGGACTAGCTCCAGATACGCAGTATTTT.

The CDR3 protein is CASAGLGDTQYF. CDR3 coding DNA: TGTGCCAGCGCCGGGTTAGGGGATACGCAGTATTTT. The chain recombines TRBV5-6 with TRBJ2-3; D is unclear. The V gene's germline CDR1 is SGHDT and CDR2 YYEEEE. The CDR3 sequence is 12 residues long. Trimming pared 7 bases from V and 6 bases from J, leaving 12 bases between.

The CDR3: CASNWGQRATGELFF. CDR3 in DNA: TGTGCCAGTAATTGGGGCCAGAGGGCCACCGGGGAGCTGTTTTTT. The chain links TRBV19 to TRBJ2-2; D assignment may be TRBD1 or TRBD2 (5 bases each). Germline lookup yields CDR1 LNHDA and CDR2 SQIVND (reference sequence). The V gene lost 7 bases and the J gene lost 4 bases, with 16 bases spanning the gap. The length of the CDR3 is 15 residues. Full variable domain (rest looked up from reference TRBV19 and TRBJ2-2): DGGITQSPKYLFRKEGQNVTLSCEQNLNHDAMYWYRQDPGQGLRLIYYSQIVNDFQKGDIAEGYSVSREKKESFPLTVTSAQKNPTAFYLCASNWGQRATGELFFGEGSRLTVL.

The chain's CDR3 is CSAGDGNIQYF. In DNA, the CDR3 is TGCAGTGCTGGGGACGGAAACATTCAGTACTTC. The rearrangement uses TRBV20-1 and TRBJ2-4; TRBD1 or TRBD2 may be the D gene (5 bases each). CDR1 is DFQATT and CDR2 is SNEGSKA in the germline V gene (reference sequence). There are 11 residues in the CDR3. V was pared by 5 bases and J by 6 bases, with 8 bases between.

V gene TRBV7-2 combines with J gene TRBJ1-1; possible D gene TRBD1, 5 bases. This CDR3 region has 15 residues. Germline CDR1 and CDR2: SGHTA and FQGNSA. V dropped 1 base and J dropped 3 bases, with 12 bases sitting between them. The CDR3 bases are TGTGCCAGCAGCTTAGTGACCCTAGGGGACACTGAAGCTTTCTTT. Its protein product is CASSLVTLGDTEAFF.

CDR3 coding DNA: TGTGCCAGCTCACCCCAGGTGGGGCAGAACTATGGCTACACCTTC. Encoded protein: CASSPQVGQNYGYTF. The V and J genes are TRBV18 and TRBJ1-2; D may be TRBD1 (5 bases). The V gene lost 3 bases and the J gene lost 2 bases, with 13 bases spanning the gap. This CDR3 is built from 15 residues. CDR1 is KGHSH and CDR2 is LQKENI in the germline V gene.

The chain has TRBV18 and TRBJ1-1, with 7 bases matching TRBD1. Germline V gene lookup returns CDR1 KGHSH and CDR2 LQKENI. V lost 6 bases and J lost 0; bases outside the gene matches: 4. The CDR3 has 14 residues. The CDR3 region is CASSQGGMNTEAFF. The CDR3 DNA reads TGTGCCAGCTCGCAGGGGGGGATGAACACTGAAGCTTTCTTT.

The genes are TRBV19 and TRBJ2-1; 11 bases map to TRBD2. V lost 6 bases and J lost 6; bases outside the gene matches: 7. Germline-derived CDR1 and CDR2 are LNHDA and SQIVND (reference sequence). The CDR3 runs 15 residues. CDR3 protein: CASRPGLAVCNEQFF. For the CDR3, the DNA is TGTGCCAGTAGGCCGGGACTAGCGGTCTGCAATGAGCAGTTCTTC.